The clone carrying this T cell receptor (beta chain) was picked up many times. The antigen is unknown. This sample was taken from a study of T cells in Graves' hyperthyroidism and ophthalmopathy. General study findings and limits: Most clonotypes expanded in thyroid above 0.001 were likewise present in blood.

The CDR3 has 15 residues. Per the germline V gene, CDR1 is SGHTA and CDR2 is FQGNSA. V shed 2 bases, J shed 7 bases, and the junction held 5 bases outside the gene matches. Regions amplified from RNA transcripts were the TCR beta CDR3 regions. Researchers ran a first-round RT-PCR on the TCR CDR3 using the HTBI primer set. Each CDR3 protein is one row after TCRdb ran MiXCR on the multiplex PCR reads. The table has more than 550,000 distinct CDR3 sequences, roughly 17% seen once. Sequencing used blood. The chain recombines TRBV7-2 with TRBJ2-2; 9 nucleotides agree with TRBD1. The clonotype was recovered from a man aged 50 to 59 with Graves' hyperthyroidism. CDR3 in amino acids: CASSLLGQGHGELFF. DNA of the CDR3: TGTGCCAGCAGCTTATTAGGACAGGGGCACGGGGAGCTGTTTTTT.